This TCR beta chain was sequenced for a study of blood T cell repertoires in COVID-19. As for the study in general: COVID-19 samples, acute and convalescent, were from the United States, Italy and Spain. PBMCs, B-cell-depleted T cells, or T cells provided the cDNA or gDNA that made up the material.

It was during active infection that Seattle patients were enrolled and then longitudinally followed. This CDR3 is 17 amino acids long. In the original workflow: Estimation of nucleated cell counts was performed using reference gene primer amplification. Only in-frame clones appear in the TCRdb table, and some are missing; sequencing was by immunoSEQ multiplex PCR. Clone size and the V and J calls come from that table; the DNA yielded D and trimming. Among some 150,000 clones listed, around 85% were seen once. The receptor comes from a woman aged 55-69 years with COVID-19, enrolled during active disease. What was sequenced was peripheral blood. This chain joins TRBV21-1 and TRBJ1-6. TRBV21-1 is designated a pseudogene. CDR3 bases: TGTGCCAGCAGCAAGATCGGGAGAAACGAAGAAAATTCACCCCTCCACTTT. Residues: CASSKIGRNEENSPLHF.